The 6 T cell receptor beta chains listed next were all sequenced from one sample in a study of blood T cell repertoires in COVID-19. The assay was immunoSEQ multiplex PCR, and TCRdb's table has in-frame clones only and misses some. The sample shows approximately 120,000 clones, 80% to 90% of them seen only once. Sequenced material: peripheral blood. The receptor set was obtained from a woman older than 75 with active or convalescent COVID-19.

The chain joins TRBV7-2 to TRBJ2-3; TRBD2 aligns across 8 bases. This CDR3 spans 15 amino acids. V gave up 5 bases and J gave up 4 bases; unmatched junction bases: 8. In germline, CDR1 is SGHTA, CDR2 FQGNSA. The CDR3 bases are TGTGCCAGCAGCACGAGACTAGCGCAGTCAGATACGCAGTATTTT. Its protein product is CASSTRLAQSDTQYF.

This clone was seen once. The chain has TRBV6-5 and TRBJ2-3; TRBD2 agrees at 9 bases. CDR1 MNHEY and CDR2 SVGAGI come from the germline V gene. J lost 2 bases, V lost 6 bases, and 3 bases had no gene match. The CDR3 is 14 residues long. In DNA form, the CDR3 reads TGTGCCAGCAGCAAGCGGGAGGCCACAGATACGCAGTATTTT. Translating gives CASSKREATDTQYF.

The CDR3 DNA reads as TGCGCCAGCAGCTTAGGGACTAGCGGCAATGAGCAGTTCTTC. Amino acid sequence: CASSLGTSGNEQFF. This chain links TRBV5-1 with TRBJ2-1; 11 bases align to TRBD2. CDR3 size: 14 residues. Trimming at V came to 2 bases and at J to 6 bases, leaving 1 base not matched to a gene. Germline assignment: CDR1 SGHRS and CDR2 YFSETQ.

This sequence joins TRBV6-5 and TRBJ2-2, with 7 bases that match TRBD1. V dropped 6 bases and J dropped 5; count of bases not matched to a gene: 9. Germline V gives CDR1 MNHEY, CDR2 SVGAGI. The CDR3 contains 15 residues. CDR3 in DNA: TGTGCCAGCAGAAAAATGACAGGGCAGACCGGGGAGCTGTTTTTT. This sequence encodes CASRKMTGQTGELFF.

The chain recombines TRBV7-3 with TRBJ2-7, with D possibly TRBD2 on 6 matching bases. CDR3 length: 15 amino acids. Trimming pared 0 bases from V and 1 base from J, leaving 10 bases between. Germline V gene data show CDR1 as SGHTA and CDR2 as FQGTGA. The CDR3 loop reads CASSLTPDYSYEQYF. CDR3 in DNA: TGTGCCAGCAGCTTAACCCCGGACTATTCCTACGAGCAGTACTTC.

The J gene is TRBJ2-7, the V gene TRBV19, with 8 bases that match TRBD1. J gave up 0 bases and V 3 bases, and 1 base lay outside the gene matches. The CDR3 sequence is 14 residues long. The germline CDR1 and CDR2 sequences are LNHDA and SQIVND (reference sequence). This chain's CDR3 is CASSMDRDSYEQYF. Written as DNA, the CDR3 is TGTGCCAGTAGTATGGACAGGGACTCCTACGAGCAGTACTTC.